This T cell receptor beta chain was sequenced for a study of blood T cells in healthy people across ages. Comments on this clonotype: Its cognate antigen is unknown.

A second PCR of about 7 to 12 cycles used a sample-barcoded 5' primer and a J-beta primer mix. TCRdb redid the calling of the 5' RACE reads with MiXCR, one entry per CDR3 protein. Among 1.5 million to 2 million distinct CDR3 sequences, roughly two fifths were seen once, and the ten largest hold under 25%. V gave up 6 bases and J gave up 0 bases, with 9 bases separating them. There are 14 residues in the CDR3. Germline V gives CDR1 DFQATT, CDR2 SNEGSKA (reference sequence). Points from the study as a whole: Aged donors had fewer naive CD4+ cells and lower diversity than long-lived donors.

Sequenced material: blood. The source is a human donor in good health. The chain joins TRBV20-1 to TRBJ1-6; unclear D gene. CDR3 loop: CSANTGSYNSPLHF. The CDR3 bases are TGCAGTGCGAACACGGGCTCCTATAATTCACCCCTCCACTTT.